The 14 T cell receptor beta chains given below trace back to one sample, sequenced in a study of cytomegalovirus exposure and HLA in healthy donors. A multiplex PCR was run with 60 Vbeta primers and 13 Jbeta primers. The assay was immunoSEQ multiplex PCR, and TCRdb's table has in-frame clones only and misses some. Among about 160,000 clones, around 80% were seen once, and the ten largest hold 6.3%. The sample consisted of PBMCs. Source of these receptors: a male donor in good health and CMV-seropositive.

The genes are TRBV18 and TRBJ2-7; D is possibly TRBD1 (6 bases). The germline V gene encodes CDR1 KGHSH and CDR2 LQKENI. CDR3 size: 16 residues. The V gene lost 0 bases and the J gene lost 4 bases, with 16 bases spanning the gap. CDR3 sequence reads: CASSPPQGPERYEQYF. The DNA for the CDR3 is TGTGCCAGCTCACCACCCCAGGGGCCGGAGCGGTACGAGCAGTACTTC. Supplemented by reference TRBV18 and TRBJ2-7, the full variable domain reads NAGVMQNPRHLVRRRGQEARLRCSPMKGHSHVYWYRQLPEEGLKFMVYLQKENIIDESGMPKERFSAEFPKEGPSILRIQQVVRGDSAAYFCASSPPQGPERYEQYFGPGTRLTVT.

The rearrangement links TRBV7-2 to TRBJ2-1, with TRBD2 matching over 8 bases. V lost 5 bases, J lost 6 bases, and 18 bases stayed unmatched. Germline V gives CDR1 SGHTA, CDR2 FQGNSA. The CDR3 contains 18 residues. The CDR3 DNA follows: TGTGCCAGCAGCCCCGCCCCGTATAGGAGGAGCGGGGGCAATGAGCAGTTCTTC. Its protein is CASSPAPYRRSGGNEQFF. Drawing the rest from reference TRBV7-2 and TRBJ2-1, the complete variable domain is GAGVSQSPSNKVTEKGKDVELRCDPISGHTALYWYRQSLGQGLEFLIYFQGNSAPDKSGLPSDRFSAERTGGSVSTLTIQRTQQEDSAVYLCASSPAPYRRSGGNEQFFGPGTRLTVL.

The CDR3 is CASTSSSGSLYEQYF. In DNA form, the CDR3 reads TGTGCCAGCACCTCGAGCAGCGGGAGCCTCTACGAGCAGTACTTC. The chain has TRBV6-1 and TRBJ2-7; TRBD2 matches at 8 bases. The CDR3 consists of 15 residues. The J segment lost 3 bases and the V segment lost 7 bases, leaving 11 bases of the junction unmatched. Germline V gene sequence: CDR1 MNHNS, CDR2 SASEGT.

The chain carries TRBV2 and TRBJ1-2; D remains unclear. Between the trimmed V and J ends, which lost 2 bases and 8 bases, there was a span of 12 bases. The CDR3 extends over 13 amino acids. Germline V gives CDR1 SNHLY, CDR2 FYNNEI. The CDR3 region has the DNA TGTGCCAGCAGTGAAAACAAGAACCTCGGCTACACCTTC. Its translation: CASSENKNLGYTF.

The chain couples TRBV28 to TRBJ2-1; D is possibly TRBD2 (6 bases). Trimming stripped 7 bases from V and 3 bases from J, with 13 bases between. Germline V gene data show CDR1 as MDHEN and CDR2 as SYDVKM. The CDR3 has 14 amino acids. The CDR3 sequence: CASTLGGSYNEQFF. The CDR3 DNA reads as TGTGCCAGCACCCTTGGGGGGAGCTACAATGAGCAGTTCTTC.

V usage is TRBV30 and J usage is TRBJ2-1; 11 bases agree with TRBD2. CDR3 length: 16 residues. V lost 0 bases to trimming and J lost 10 bases; unmatched junction nucleotides: 11. Germline V CDR1 and CDR2: GTSNPN, SVGIG (reference sequence). In nucleotides, the CDR3 is TGTGCCTGGAGTGTATCCCTACTAGCGGGAGTACGCGAGCAGTTCTTC. This translates into CAWSVSLLAGVREQFF.

Regarding this clone: The final CDR3 position lacks the conserved phenylalanine or tryptophan, pointing to a likely read error. V is TRBV27 and J is TRBJ1-4; 8 nucleotides align to TRBD1. This CDR3 has 13 amino acids. Germline V gene data show CDR1 as MNHEY and CDR2 as SMNVEV (reference sequence). J gave up 8 bases and V 8 bases, and 7 bases lay outside the gene matches. For the CDR3, the DNA is TGTGCCAGCCGCGGACAGGGCGTAGAAAAACTGTTTTCT. Translated: CASRGQGVEKLFS.

V is TRBV28 and J is TRBJ2-3, with 16 nucleotides matching TRBD2. This CDR3 is built from 20 residues. CDR1 and CDR2 from the germline V gene are MDHEN and SYDVKM. V lost 6 bases to trimming and J lost 2 bases; unmatched junction nucleotides: 14. CDR3 nucleotides: TGTGCCAGCAGAACGCTCCCGGGACTAGCGGGAGGGCCCGACACAGATACGCAGTATTTT. Its protein is CASRTLPGLAGGPDTDTQYF.

This clone was observed a few times. The CDR3 region is CASSLASGIQETQYF. Here the CDR3 DNA reads TGCGCCAGCAGCTTGGCTAGCGGAATCCAAGAGACCCAGTACTTC. The chain uses TRBV5-1 and TRBJ2-5; 7 positions agree with TRBD2. The junction had 3 bases not matched to a gene; V was cut back by 0 bases and J by 1 base. Germline CDR1 is SGHRS and CDR2 is YFSETQ. The CDR3 covers 15 residues.

The V call is TRBV7-8, the J call TRBJ1-1; 7 nucleotides match TRBD1. The germline CDR1 and CDR2 sequences are SGHVS and FQNEAQ. The CDR3 totals 14 residues. V was pared by 5 bases and J by 3 bases, with 6 bases of the junction left unmatched. DNA of the CDR3: TGTGCCAGCAGCGGCAGGGGGGACTACACTGAAGCTTTCTTT. Translated, it gives CASSGRGDYTEAFF.

As concerns this clone: In the same sample, other DNA sequences code for this CDR3. The gene calls are TRBV7-9 and TRBJ1-5; maybe TRBD1 (6 bases). Germline V gene data show CDR1 as SEHNR and CDR2 as FQNEAQ (reference sequence). The CDR3 is made up of 16 amino acids. V lost 5 bases to trimming and J lost 3 bases, with 17 bases between them. CDR3 in DNA: TGTGCCAGCAGCCTAACGACAGGACGGCCCAATCAGCCCCAGCATTTT. It encodes CASSLTTGRPNQPQHF.

This clone is a singleton in its sample. The chain combines TRBV7-9 with TRBJ1-1; D remains ambiguous. The CDR3 is made up of 15 amino acids. Looked up from germline, CDR1 is SEHNR and CDR2 is FQNEAQ (reference sequence). Trimming pared 1 base from V and 1 base from J, leaving 10 bases between. CDR3: CASSLDGHPNTEAFF. For the CDR3, the DNA is TGTGCCAGCAGCTTAGATGGGCACCCGAACACTGAAGCTTTCTTT.

V usage is TRBV6-6 and J usage is TRBJ1-2, with D uncertain. This CDR3 comprises 12 residues. The germline V gene has CDR1 MNHNY and CDR2 SVGAGI (reference sequence). V lost 6 bases, J lost 3 bases, and 8 bases lay in between. The CDR3: CASSLRYYGYTF. CDR3 in DNA: TGTGCCAGCAGCTTGAGGTACTATGGCTACACCTTC.

The chain carries TRBV19 and TRBJ2-6; the match to TRBD1 covers 7 bases. The CDR3 contains 16 residues. The junction had 7 bases not matched to a gene; V was cut back by 4 bases and J by 4 bases. CDR1 LNHDA and CDR2 SQIVND come from the germline V gene (reference sequence). The DNA for the CDR3 is TGTGCCAGTAGTAAGGGACAGTCGAGGGGGGCCAACGTCCTGACTTTC. Translated, it gives CASSKGQSRGANVLTF.